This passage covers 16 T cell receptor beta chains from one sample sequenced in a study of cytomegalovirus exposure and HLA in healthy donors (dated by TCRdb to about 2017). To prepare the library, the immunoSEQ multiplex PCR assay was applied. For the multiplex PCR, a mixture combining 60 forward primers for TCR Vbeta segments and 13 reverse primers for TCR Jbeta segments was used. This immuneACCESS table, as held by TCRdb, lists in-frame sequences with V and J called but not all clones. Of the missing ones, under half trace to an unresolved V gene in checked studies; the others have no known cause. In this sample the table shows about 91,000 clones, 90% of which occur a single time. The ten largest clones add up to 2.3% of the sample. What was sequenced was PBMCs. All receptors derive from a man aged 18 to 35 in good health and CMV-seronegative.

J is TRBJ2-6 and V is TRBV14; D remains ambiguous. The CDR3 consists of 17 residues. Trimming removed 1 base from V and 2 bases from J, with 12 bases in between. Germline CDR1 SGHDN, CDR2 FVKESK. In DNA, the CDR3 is TGTGCCAGCAGCCAAGGATGGCCCTCCCCTGGGGCCAACGTCCTGACTTTC. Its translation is CASSQGWPSPGANVLTF.

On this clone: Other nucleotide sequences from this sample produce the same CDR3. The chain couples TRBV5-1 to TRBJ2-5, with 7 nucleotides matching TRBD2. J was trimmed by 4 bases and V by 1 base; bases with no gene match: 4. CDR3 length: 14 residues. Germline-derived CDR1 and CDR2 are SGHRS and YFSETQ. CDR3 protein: CASSLTPGGETQYF. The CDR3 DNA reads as TGCGCCAGCAGCTTGACCCCGGGAGGAGAGACCCAGTACTTC.

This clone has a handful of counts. CDR3 residues: CAWSSGYNSPLHF. In DNA, the CDR3 is TGTGCCTGGAGTTCGGGTTATAATTCACCCCTCCACTTT. The rearrangement links TRBV30 to TRBJ1-6; unclear D gene. CDR3 length: 13 residues. The germline V gene has CDR1 GTSNPN and CDR2 SVGIG (reference sequence). The V end lost 2 bases, the J end lost 4 bases, and 6 bases lay between the germline ends.

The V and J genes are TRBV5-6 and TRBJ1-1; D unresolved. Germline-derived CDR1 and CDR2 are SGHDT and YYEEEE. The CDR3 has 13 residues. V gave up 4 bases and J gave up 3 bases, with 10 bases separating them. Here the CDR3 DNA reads TGTGCCAGCAGCCCCAGGAGGGACACTGAAGCTTTCTTT. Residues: CASSPRRDTEAFF.

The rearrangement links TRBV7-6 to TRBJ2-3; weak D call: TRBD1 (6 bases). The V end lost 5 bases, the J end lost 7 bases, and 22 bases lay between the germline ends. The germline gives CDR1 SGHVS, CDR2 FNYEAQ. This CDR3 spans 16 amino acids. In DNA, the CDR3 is TGTGCCAGCAGCCGGGACCGGGACACCTTAAAATATACGCAGTATTTT. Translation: CASSRDRDTLKYTQYF.

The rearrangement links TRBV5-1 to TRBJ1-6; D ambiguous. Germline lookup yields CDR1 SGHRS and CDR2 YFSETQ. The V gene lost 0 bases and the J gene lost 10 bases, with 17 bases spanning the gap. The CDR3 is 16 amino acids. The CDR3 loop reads CASSLVLGLKGSPLHF. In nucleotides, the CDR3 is TGCGCCAGCAGCTTGGTTTTGGGCCTCAAAGGATCACCCCTCCACTTT. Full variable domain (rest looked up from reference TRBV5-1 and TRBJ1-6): KAGVTQTPRYLIKTRGQQVTLSCSPISGHRSVSWYQQTPGQGLQFLFEYFSETQRNKGNFPGRFSGRQFSNSRSEMNVSTLELGDSALYLCASSLVLGLKGSPLHFGNGTRLTVT.

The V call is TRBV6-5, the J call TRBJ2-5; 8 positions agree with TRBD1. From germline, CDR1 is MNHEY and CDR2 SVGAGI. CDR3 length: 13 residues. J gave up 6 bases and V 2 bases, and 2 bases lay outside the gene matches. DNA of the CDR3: TGTGCCAGCAGTTACGACAGGGGAAAGACCCAGTACTTC. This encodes CASSYDRGKTQYF.

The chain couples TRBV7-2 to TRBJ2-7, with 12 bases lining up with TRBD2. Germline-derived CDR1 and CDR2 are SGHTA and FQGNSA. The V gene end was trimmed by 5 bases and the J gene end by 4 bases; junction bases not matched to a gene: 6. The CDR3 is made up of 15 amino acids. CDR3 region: CASSPLTSGRYEQYF. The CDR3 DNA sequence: TGTGCCAGCAGCCCTTTGACTAGCGGGAGATACGAGCAGTACTTC.

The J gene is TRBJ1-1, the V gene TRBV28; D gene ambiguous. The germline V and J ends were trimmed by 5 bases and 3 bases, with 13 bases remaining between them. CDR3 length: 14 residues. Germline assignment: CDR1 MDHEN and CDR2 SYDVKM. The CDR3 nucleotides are TGTGCCAGCAGTCCTCCCCCCGGTTACACTGAAGCTTTCTTT. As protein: CASSPPPGYTEAFF.

The chain's CDR3 is CASSFLRDSEAFF. CDR3 nucleotide sequence: TGCGCCAGCAGCTTCCTCCGGGACAGTGAAGCTTTCTTT. The V and J genes are TRBV5-1 and TRBJ1-1; 7 nucleotides match TRBD1. This CDR3 contains 13 residues. Trimming took 2 bases from V and 7 from J; bases not matched to a gene: 5. Germline V gives CDR1 SGHRS, CDR2 YFSETQ. Using reference TRBV5-1 and TRBJ1-1 for the parts outside the CDR3, the full variable domain is KAGVTQTPRYLIKTRGQQVTLSCSPISGHRSVSWYQQTPGQGLQFLFEYFSETQRNKGNFPGRFSGRQFSNSRSEMNVSTLELGDSALYLCASSFLRDSEAFFGQGTRLTVV.

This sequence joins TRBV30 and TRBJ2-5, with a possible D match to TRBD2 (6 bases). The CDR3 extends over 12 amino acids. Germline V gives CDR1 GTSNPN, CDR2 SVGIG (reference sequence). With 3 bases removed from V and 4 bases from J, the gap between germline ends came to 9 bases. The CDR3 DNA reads TGTGCCTGGAGCGTTAGCGGAGAGACCCAGTACTTC. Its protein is CAWSVSGETQYF.

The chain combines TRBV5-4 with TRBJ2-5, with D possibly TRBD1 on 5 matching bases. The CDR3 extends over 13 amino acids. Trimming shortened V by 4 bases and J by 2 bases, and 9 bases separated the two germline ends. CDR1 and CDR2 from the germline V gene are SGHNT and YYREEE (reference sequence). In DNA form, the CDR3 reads TGTGCCAGCAGCCCCCGGACACAAGAGACCCAGTACTTC. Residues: CASSPRTQETQYF.

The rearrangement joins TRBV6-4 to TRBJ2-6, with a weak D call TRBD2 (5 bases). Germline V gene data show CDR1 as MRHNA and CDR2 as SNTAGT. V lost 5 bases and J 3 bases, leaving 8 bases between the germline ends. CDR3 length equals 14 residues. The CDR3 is CASSPRVGANVLTF. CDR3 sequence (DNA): TGTGCCAGCAGTCCGAGGGTTGGGGCCAACGTCCTGACTTTC.

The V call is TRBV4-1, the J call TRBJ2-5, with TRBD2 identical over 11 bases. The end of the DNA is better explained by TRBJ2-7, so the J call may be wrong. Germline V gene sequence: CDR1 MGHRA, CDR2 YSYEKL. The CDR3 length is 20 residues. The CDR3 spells CASSRSLEWNGGLAAYEQYF. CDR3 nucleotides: TGCGCCAGCAGCCGCAGTCTTGAGTGGAATGGGGGACTAGCGGCCTACGAGCAGTACTTC.

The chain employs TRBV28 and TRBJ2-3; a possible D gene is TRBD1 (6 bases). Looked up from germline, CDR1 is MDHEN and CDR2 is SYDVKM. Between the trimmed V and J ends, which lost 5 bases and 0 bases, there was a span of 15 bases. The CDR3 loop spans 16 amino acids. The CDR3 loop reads CASSPGVRPSTDTQYF. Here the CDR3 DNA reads TGTGCCAGCAGTCCAGGGGTTCGGCCCAGCACAGATACGCAGTATTTT.

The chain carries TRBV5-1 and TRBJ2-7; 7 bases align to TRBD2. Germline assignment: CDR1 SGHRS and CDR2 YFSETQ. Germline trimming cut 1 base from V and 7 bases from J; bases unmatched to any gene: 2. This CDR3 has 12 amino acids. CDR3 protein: CASSLSGIEQYF. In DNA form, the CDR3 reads TGCGCCAGCAGCTTGAGCGGGATAGAGCAGTACTTC.